This T cell receptor beta chain came from a study of blood T cell repertoires in COVID-19. Overall study context: Specimens from acute and convalescent COVID-19 originated in the United States, Italy and Spain. T cells, B-cell-depleted T cells, or PBMCs supplied cDNA or gDNA.

How the authors handled the data: Estimated nucleated cell counts came from reference gene primer amplification. The table came from immunoSEQ multiplex PCR; TCRdb's copy has only in-frame clones and leaves some out. The D gene and trimming were derived from the DNA, and the V and J assignments and clone size from that table. The sample holds approximately 260,000 clones, about nine tenths seen once. Cohort allocation depended upon clinical history that participants reported. After removal of 1 base from V and 4 bases from J, the junction contained 7 bases not matched to a gene. The CDR3 spans 16 residues. Germline CDR1 SGDLS, CDR2 YYNGEE.

The material sequenced was PBMCs or T cells enriched from blood (not recorded which). The chain carries TRBV9 and TRBJ2-1; 8 nucleotides agree with TRBD2. This TCR was sampled from a woman aged 30 to 39 with acute COVID-19. The CDR3 sequence: CASSVTPGRGYNEQFF. The CDR3 region has the DNA TGTGCCAGCAGCGTAACCCCCGGGAGGGGTTACAATGAGCAGTTCTTC.